This passage covers 23 T cell receptor beta chains from one sample sequenced in a study of breast tumors, draining lymph nodes, adjacent tissues. The lymph nodes were axillary draining lymph nodes from breast cancer patients. TCRdb called the multiplex PCR reads again in MiXCR, with one record for every CDR3 protein. The sample carries 270,000 or so distinct CDR3 sequences, more than 30% recorded once. The sequencing input was axillary lymph node tissue. Receptors were obtained from a female donor with breast cancer. Some clones in this sample may be carry-over from other donors' samples.

Note on this clonotype: No conserved phenylalanine or tryptophan is present at the end of the CDR3, so a read error is the likely explanation. J is TRBJ2-3 and V is TRBV6-5, with D possibly being TRBD2 (6 bases). CDR1 and CDR2 (germline): MNHEY, SVGAGI. This CDR3 is 16 amino acids long. V lost 5 bases, J lost 2 bases, and 17 bases lay in between. DNA for the CDR3: TGTGCCAGCAGTAAGTCGGGTCGCGGGGACACAGATACGCAGTATCTT. The encoded protein is CASSKSGRGDTDTQYL.

The table lists this clonotype with a few counts. The chain carries TRBV18 and TRBJ2-5; maybe TRBD2 (6 bases). CDR3 size: 15 residues. Germline V gives CDR1 KGHSH, CDR2 LQKENI. Trimming removed 5 bases from V and 5 bases from J, with 18 bases in between. This CDR3 reads CASSFTGGQSETQYF. CDR3 nucleotide sequence: TGTGCCAGCTCATTTACAGGAGGGCAAAGTGAGACCCAGTACTTC.

This clonotype was seen repeatedly, ten times or more. The V and J genes are TRBV20-1 and TRBJ2-3; possible D gene TRBD1, 6 bases. CDR3 length: 15 residues. The germline V gene encodes CDR1 DFQATT and CDR2 SNEGSKA (reference sequence). Between the trimmed V and J ends, which lost 4 bases and 4 bases, there was a span of 18 bases. The CDR3 DNA is TGCAGTGCTACCCCGGGACAAGGAACGGCAGATACGCAGTATTTT. Translating it yields CSATPGQGTADTQYF.

This clonotype appeared many times. The rearrangement links TRBV20-1 to TRBJ2-7; a weak D match, TRBD2 (5 bases). Trimming shortened V by 4 bases and J by 1 base, and 11 bases separated the two germline ends. The CDR3 has 13 amino acids. Germline V gives CDR1 DFQATT, CDR2 SNEGSKA (reference sequence). CDR3 DNA: TGCAGTGCTATTGGGGAGAGATCCTACGAGCAGTACTTC. Its protein is CSAIGERSYEQYF.

J is TRBJ1-6 and V is TRBV10-2; a weak D match, TRBD1 (5 bases). Trimming shortened V by 3 bases and J by 10 bases, and 13 bases separated the two germline ends. CDR3 length: 14 amino acids. Germline V gene sequence: CDR1 WSHSY, CDR2 SAAADI. The CDR3 sequence is CASSDTGRESPLHF. For the CDR3, the DNA is TGCGCCAGCAGTGATACAGGACGAGAATCACCCCTCCACTTT.

This clonotype appeared many times. This sequence joins TRBV5-8 and TRBJ2-7; 8 bases are a match to TRBD2. CDR1 and CDR2 (germline): SGHTS, YDEGEE. The junction had 9 bases not matched to a gene; V was cut back by 1 base and J by 6 bases. CDR3 length: 15 residues. CDR3 nucleotides: TGTGCCAGCAGCTTGCCCAGCGGGAGTTTTGGCGAGCAGTACTTC. It yields the protein CASSLPSGSFGEQYF.

The chain employs TRBV7-9 and TRBJ2-3; D is possibly TRBD2 (7 bases). Between the trimmed V and J ends, which lost 5 bases and 1 base, there was a span of 19 bases. The CDR3 contains 17 residues. CDR1 is SEHNR, CDR2 FQNEAQ, per germline (reference sequence). The DNA of the CDR3 is TGTGCCAGCAGCCTAGGGGGGGGGGGACATCGCACAGATACGCAGTATTTT. Translated: CASSLGGGGHRTDTQYF.

The genes are TRBV25-1 and TRBJ2-7; 11 bases are a match to TRBD2. The CDR3 extends over 14 amino acids. After removal of 7 bases from V and 1 base from J, the junction contained 3 bases not matched to a gene. Germline CDR1 and CDR2: MGHDK and SYGVNS. The CDR3 sequence is CASTGTSGSYEQYF. For the CDR3, the DNA is TGTGCCAGCACGGGGACTAGCGGTTCCTACGAGCAGTACTTC.

To note about this clonotype: A junction boundary mismatches the germline segment, possibly from a read error. The J gene is TRBJ2-5, the V gene TRBV30; D not resolved. Germline CDR1 is GTSNPN and CDR2 is SVGIG (reference sequence). The CDR3 runs to 18 residues. CDR3 DNA sequence: TGTGCGTGGAGTAGCTCTTTTTCAGGCAATAGGATTCAAGAGACCCAGTACTTC. Translated: CAWSSSFSGNRIQETQYF.

This clonotype was found many times. The chain carries TRBV7-2 and TRBJ2-1, with 8 bases that match TRBD2. This CDR3 comprises 13 residues. V trimming: 2 bases; J trimming: 16 bases; junction bases outside the gene matches: 10. The germline V gene encodes CDR1 SGHTA and CDR2 FQGNSA. The CDR3, as DNA: TGTGCCAGCAGCTTAAATTCTCGCGGGAGGAGATTCTTC. It encodes CASSLNSRGRRFF. The whole variable domain, filled in from reference TRBV7-2 and TRBJ2-1, reads GAGVSQSPSNKVTEKGKDVELRCDPISGHTALYWYRQSLGQGLEFLIYFQGNSAPDKSGLPSDRFSAERTGGSVSTLTIQRTQQEDSAVYLCASSLNSRGRRFFGPGTRLTVL.

This clonotype has a count of ten or more. This chain links TRBV19 with TRBJ1-3, with TRBD1 matching over 7 bases. CDR1 and CDR2 (germline): LNHDA, SQIVND (reference sequence). V was clipped by 7 bases and J by 7 bases; unmatched bases: 7. CDR3 length equals 13 residues. The CDR3 DNA follows: TGTGCCAGTAACGACAGGGCGAAGAACACCATATATTTT. Translated: CASNDRAKNTIYF. Combining the CDR3 with reference TRBV19 and TRBJ1-3 gives the whole variable domain DGGITQSPKYLFRKEGQNVTLSCEQNLNHDAMYWYRQDPGQGLRLIYYSQIVNDFQKGDIAEGYSVSREKKESFPLTVTSAQKNPTAFYLCASNDRAKNTIYFGEGSWLTVV.

This clonotype was observed a handful of times. A read error may explain this, as a much larger clone is one base away. The chain couples TRBV20-1 to TRBJ2-7, with TRBD2 matching over 10 bases. Germline loops: CDR1 DFQATT, CDR2 SNEGSKA (reference sequence). The CDR3 is made up of 18 amino acids. Germline trimming cut 6 bases from V and 2 bases from J; bases unmatched to any gene: 19. For the CDR3, the DNA is TGCAGTGCGGAGCAATACGGACTAGCGGCAGCTCGGGCCTACGAGCAGTACTTC. It yields the protein CSAEQYGLAAARAYEQYF.

The rearrangement joins TRBV19 to TRBJ1-5; D uncertain. V was pared by 6 bases and J by 7 bases, with 10 bases between. CDR3 length equals 12 residues. Germline CDR1 and CDR2: LNHDA and SQIVND (reference sequence). CDR3 sequence: CASRGPRQPQHF. CDR3 nucleotide sequence: TGTGCCAGTAGAGGGCCCCGGCAGCCCCAGCATTTT.

In this sample, this clonotype turned up many times. The chain has TRBV7-9 and TRBJ2-7; TRBD2 matches at 8 bases. Trimming at V came to 2 bases and at J to 1 base, leaving 13 bases not matched to a gene. The CDR3 is made up of 18 amino acids. Germline values: CDR1 SEHNR, CDR2 FQNEAQ (reference sequence). This CDR3 is CASSLFPLVLADSYEQYF. In DNA, the CDR3 is TGTGCCAGCAGCTTATTCCCACTGGTACTAGCGGATTCCTACGAGCAGTACTTC.

In regard to this clonotype: This may be a read error: a much more frequent sequence differs by one nucleotide. This chain uses TRBV11-3 with TRBJ2-7, with 7 bases lining up with TRBD1. Germline V gives CDR1 SGHNT, CDR2 YENEEA. The CDR3 loop spans 13 amino acids. Trimming took 2 bases from V and 6 from J; bases not matched to a gene: 4. CDR3 bases: TGTGCCAGCAGCTTAACAGGGGATCCCGAGCAGTACTTC. Translated, it gives CASSLTGDPEQYF.

This clonotype was detected only once. The V and J genes are TRBV20-1 and TRBJ2-3, with D uncertain. Germline CDR1 is DFQATT and CDR2 is SNEGSKA (reference sequence). The CDR3 runs 16 residues. Trimming shortened V by 5 bases and J by 6 bases, and 24 bases separated the two germline ends. The DNA for the CDR3 is TGCAGTGCTGGAGCGCCCCCCAAGGAAGCTTCGGATACGCAGTATTTT. It yields the protein CSAGAPPKEASDTQYF.

This clonotype was seen repeatedly, ten times or more. A read error may produce the germline difference seen at one junction end. This rearrangement joins TRBV5-1 to TRBJ2-5; the match to TRBD2 covers 7 bases. This CDR3 region has 13 residues. Per the germline V gene, CDR1 is SGHRS and CDR2 is YFSETQ. The CDR3 sequence: CASTLAGVETQYF. The CDR3 DNA is TGCGCCAGCACCTTGGCGGGAGTGGAGACCCAGTACTTC.

This clonotype came up a few times. A single base separates this from a much larger clone, so it may be a read error. This chain joins TRBV20-1 and TRBJ2-5; TRBD1 agrees at 8 bases. CDR3 length: 15 amino acids. The germline CDR1 and CDR2 sequences are DFQATT and SNEGSKA (reference sequence). The J segment lost 6 bases and the V segment lost 6 bases, leaving 15 bases of the junction unmatched. CDR3 loop: CSAQDRQGASQTQYF. The DNA for the CDR3 is TGCAGTGCACAGGACCGGCAGGGGGCTTCGCAGACCCAGTACTTC.

This clonotype has only a few counts. This sequence joins TRBV5-4 and TRBJ1-4; D possibly corresponds to TRBD1 (6 bases). The germline gives CDR1 SGHNT, CDR2 YYREEE (reference sequence). CDR3 size: 15 residues. Deletions cut 3 bases from V and 4 bases from J, with 13 bases between. The CDR3 spells CASSWRGGDNEKLFF. In DNA, the CDR3 is TGTGCCAGCAGCTGGAGGGGGGGGGATAATGAAAAACTGTTTTTT.

This clonotype was counted at least ten times. The V call is TRBV5-6, the J call TRBJ1-5; D may be TRBD1 (6 bases). Germline V gene sequence: CDR1 SGHDT, CDR2 YYEEEE. V lost 10 bases, J lost 5 bases, and 13 bases lay in between. This CDR3 has 12 amino acids. In nucleotides, the CDR3 is TGTGCCTCAAACCGGGGGCATCAGCCCCAGCATTTT. Amino acids: CASNRGHQPQHF.

This clonotype was observed a handful of times. A much more abundant neighbour one base away suggests this may be a read error. This chain joins TRBV7-2 and TRBJ2-5; maybe TRBD1 (7 bases). The CDR3 runs to 15 residues. Germline CDR1 is SGHTA and CDR2 is FQGNSA. The CDR3 loop is CASSSGGTPGATQHF. CDR3 nucleotide sequence: TGTGCCAGCAGCTCAGGGGGGACACCGGGTGCGACCCAGCACTTC.

In this sample, this clonotype turned up a few times. This chain connects TRBV5-8 to TRBJ2-5; weak D call: TRBD2 (5 bases). The germline V gene encodes CDR1 SGHTS and CDR2 YDEGEE. This CDR3 region has 15 residues. Trimming took 0 bases from V and 2 from J, leaving 11 bases between them. The CDR3 here is CASSLGSATQETQYF. The CDR3, as DNA: TGTGCCAGCAGCTTGGGTAGCGCGACGCAAGAGACCCAGTACTTC.

This clonotype was picked up a small number of times. The J gene is TRBJ1-1, the V gene TRBV9, with D perhaps matching TRBD1 (6 bases). Germline V gene data show CDR1 as SGDLS and CDR2 as YYNGEE. V lost 2 bases to trimming and J lost 6 bases, with 17 bases between them. The CDR3 runs to 15 residues. The CDR3 coding sequence is TGTGCCAGCAGCGTTGTACAGGGTGCTAACTCTGAAGCTTTCTTT. It codes for CASSVVQGANSEAFF.